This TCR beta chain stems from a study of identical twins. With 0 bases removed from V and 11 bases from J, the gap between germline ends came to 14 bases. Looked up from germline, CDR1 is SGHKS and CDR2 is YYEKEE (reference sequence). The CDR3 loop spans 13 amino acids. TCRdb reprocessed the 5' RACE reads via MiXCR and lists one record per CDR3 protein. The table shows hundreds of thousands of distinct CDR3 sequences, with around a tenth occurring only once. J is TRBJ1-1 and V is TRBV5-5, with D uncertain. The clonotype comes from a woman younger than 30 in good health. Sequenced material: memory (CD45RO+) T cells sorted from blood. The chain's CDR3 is CASSLGDKRDAFF. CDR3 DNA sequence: TGTGCCAGCAGCTTGGGAGACAAAAGGGATGCTTTCTTT.